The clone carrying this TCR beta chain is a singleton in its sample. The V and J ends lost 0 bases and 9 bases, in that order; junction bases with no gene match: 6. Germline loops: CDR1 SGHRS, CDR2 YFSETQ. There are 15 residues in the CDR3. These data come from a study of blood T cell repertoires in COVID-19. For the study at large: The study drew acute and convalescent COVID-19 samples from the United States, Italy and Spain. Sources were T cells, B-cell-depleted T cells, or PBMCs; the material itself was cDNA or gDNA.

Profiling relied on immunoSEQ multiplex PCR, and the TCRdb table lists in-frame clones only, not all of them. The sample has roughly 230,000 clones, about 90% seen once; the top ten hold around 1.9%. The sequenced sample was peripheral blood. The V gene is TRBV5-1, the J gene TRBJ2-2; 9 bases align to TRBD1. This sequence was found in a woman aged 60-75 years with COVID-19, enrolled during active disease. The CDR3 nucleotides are TGCGCCAGCAGCTTGGGGGACAGGGTTTATCGGGAGCTGTTTTTT. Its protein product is CASSLGDRVYRELFF.